The 27 T cell receptor beta chains in this list originate from one sample, sequenced in a study of blood T cells in healthy people across ages. It was with a sample-barcoded 5' primer and a J-beta primer mix that a second PCR of roughly 7 to 12 cycles was run. TCRdb itself ran the 5' RACE reads through MiXCR, one entry per CDR3 protein. The table includes roughly 1.4 million distinct CDR3 sequences, around 59% detected once. Material: blood. These receptors all come from a man aged 18-30 years in good health.

The J gene is TRBJ1-5, the V gene TRBV27, with D uncertain. Germline assignment: CDR1 MNHEY and CDR2 SMNVEV (reference sequence). Trimming took 5 bases from V and 12 from J, leaving 20 bases between them. The CDR3 sequence is 14 residues long. The CDR3 loop reads CASSKYEGEGGQHF. The DNA of the CDR3 is TGTGCCAGCAGTAAGTATGAGGGTGAAGGAGGCCAGCATTTT.

The genes are TRBV6-5 and TRBJ1-1, with D tentatively TRBD1 (6 bases). The CDR3 has 14 residues. Trimming stripped 6 bases from V and 2 bases from J, with 13 bases between. Germline-derived CDR1 and CDR2 are MNHEY and SVGAGI. The CDR3 nucleotides are TGTGCCAGCAGGAACAGGGAAAGCAACACTGAAGCTTTCTTT. This encodes CASRNRESNTEAFF.

This clonotype was detected many times. The chain recombines TRBV27 with TRBJ2-1, with no clear D. The V end was cut by 4 bases, the J end by 6 bases, with 4 bases between. Per germline, CDR1 MNHEY and CDR2 SMNVEV (reference sequence). The CDR3 covers 11 residues. The CDR3 reads CASSWFNEQFF. For the CDR3, the DNA is TGTGCCAGCAGTTGGTTCAATGAGCAGTTCTTC.

This clonotype turned up a few times. A much larger clone lies a single base off, so this may be a read error. This chain links TRBV27 with TRBJ2-7; no firm D call. The V end was cut by 3 bases, the J end by 7 bases, with 7 bases between. The V gene's germline CDR1 is MNHEY and CDR2 SMNVEV (reference sequence). The CDR3 is 11 amino acids. CDR3 in amino acids: CASSFYNEQYF. CDR3 DNA: TGTGCCAGCAGTTTCTACAATGAGCAGTACTTC.

The chain uses TRBV7-2 and TRBJ2-7; 10 nucleotides line up with TRBD2. Germline assignment: CDR1 SGHTA and CDR2 FQGNSA. J gave up 7 bases and V 2 bases, and 8 bases lay outside the gene matches. This CDR3 spans 15 amino acids. The CDR3 sequence: CASSLTPLAGVEQYF. The CDR3 nucleotides read TGTGCCAGCAGCTTAACCCCTCTAGCGGGAGTAGAGCAGTACTTC.

The V and J genes are TRBV5-1 and TRBJ1-4; D perhaps matches TRBD1 (5 bases). Germline CDR1 is SGHRS and CDR2 is YFSETQ. Deletions cut 4 bases from V and 8 bases from J, with 12 bases between. The CDR3 is 13 residues long. CDR3 in amino acids: CASSLGAREKLFF. The CDR3, as DNA: TGCGCCAGCAGCCTCGGGGCTCGCGAAAAACTGTTTTTT.

The V and J genes are TRBV12-3 or TRBV12-4 and TRBJ2-1; TRBD2 agrees at 10 bases. V lost 5 bases, J lost 0 bases, and 10 bases stayed unmatched. CDR3 length equals 18 residues. Written as DNA, the CDR3 is TGTGCCAGCAGTACACCCGGGACTAGCGATAGCTCCTACAATGAGCAGTTCTTC. Encoded protein: CASSTPGTSDSSYNEQFF.

This clonotype was detected only a few times. The gene calls are TRBV4-3 and TRBJ1-2, with D possibly matching TRBD1 (6 bases). Germline values: CDR1 LGHNA, CDR2 YSLEER. V lost 3 bases and J lost 4, with 18 bases in between. CDR3 length: 16 residues. DNA of the CDR3: TGCGCCAGCAGCCAGGACCCCGGACAGATGATCTATGGCTACACCTTC. Translation: CASSQDPGQMIYGYTF.

V usage is TRBV27 and J usage is TRBJ2-1, with D possibly matching TRBD2 (6 bases). The J call may not be correct, given that the DNA end is closer to TRBJ2-7. The CDR3 sequence is 17 residues long. Germline V gene sequence: CDR1 MNHEY, CDR2 SMNVEV (reference sequence). CDR3 residues: CASSTIRGRSSYNEQYF. DNA for the CDR3: TGTGCCAGCAGCACTATACGTGGGAGGAGCTCCTACAATGAGCAGTACTTC.

The rearrangement links TRBV7-2 to TRBJ1-4; TRBD1 agrees at 11 bases. V shed 4 bases, J shed 7 bases, and the junction held 8 bases outside the gene matches. Germline V gives CDR1 SGHTA, CDR2 FQGNSA. This CDR3 spans 16 amino acids. The CDR3 bases are TGTGCCAGCAGCTCGGGACAGGGGGTTGGGAGTGAAAAACTGTTTTTT. Its protein product is CASSSGQGVGSEKLFF.

The chain employs TRBV28 and TRBJ1-5, with D unclear. Trimming stripped 3 bases from V and 0 bases from J, with 12 bases between. The CDR3 has 16 amino acids. In germline, CDR1 is MDHEN, CDR2 SYDVKM. The CDR3 region is CASSFELVFSNQPQHF. CDR3 bases: TGTGCCAGCAGTTTTGAGTTAGTGTTTAGCAATCAGCCCCAGCATTTT.

The chain combines TRBV5-1 with TRBJ2-6; D is undetermined. Germline V CDR1 and CDR2: SGHRS, YFSETQ. The germline V and J ends were trimmed by 2 bases and 0 bases, with 9 bases remaining between them. CDR3 length: 16 residues. DNA for the CDR3: TGCGCCAGCAGCTTTACAGCTCTCTCTGGGGCCAACGTCCTGACTTTC. Translated: CASSFTALSGANVLTF.

This chain joins TRBV12-3 or TRBV12-4 and TRBJ2-5; D unclear. This CDR3 has 13 residues. Trimming stripped 7 bases from V and 2 bases from J, with 11 bases between. The CDR3 coding sequence is TGTGCCAGCACCGACGACCGTCAAGAGACCCAGTACTTC. Translated, it gives CASTDDRQETQYF.

Turning to this clonotype: The junction and the germline gene differ at one end; a read error may be behind it. This rearrangement joins TRBV7-9 to TRBJ2-5, with a weak D call TRBD2 (5 bases). The J call may be mistaken, given a closer DNA end match to TRBJ2-7. Germline CDR1 is SEHNR and CDR2 is FQNEAQ (reference sequence). The CDR3 runs to 13 residues. The CDR3 loop reads CASSFGESCEQYF. CDR3 in DNA: TGTGCCAGCAGCTTCGGGGAGTCCTGCGAGCAGTACTTC.

This clonotype was observed a few times. V and J are TRBV6-2 or TRBV6-3 and TRBJ2-7, with TRBD1 as a possible D gene (5 bases). Trimming shortened V by 9 bases and J by 3 bases, and 18 bases separated the two germline ends. CDR3 length: 14 amino acids. Germline V CDR1 and CDR2: MNHEY, SVGEGT. The CDR3 coding sequence is TGTGCCAGTGCTATTAAGATACAGGTCTACGAGCAGTACTTC. Translated, it gives CASAIKIQVYEQYF.

The V call is TRBV7-9, the J call TRBJ2-5; no firm D call. Germline lookup yields CDR1 SEHNR and CDR2 FQNEAQ (reference sequence). Trimming took 10 bases from V and 4 from J, leaving 10 bases between them. CDR3 length equals 11 residues. The DNA of the CDR3 is TGTGCCATCCAAGGTCGAGAGACCCAGTACTTC. This codes for CAIQGRETQYF.

In its sample, this clonotype was seen once. At one boundary the junction diverges from the germline segment, which might be a read error. The chain employs TRBV5-1 and TRBJ1-1; perhaps TRBD1 as D (5 bases). The germline CDR1 and CDR2 sequences are SGHRS and YFSETQ. The CDR3 totals 14 residues. CDR3 bases: TGCGTCAGCAGCTTGGGGCAAAAGAACACTGAAGCTTTCTTT. Its protein product is CVSSLGQKNTEAFF.

This clonotype has more than one count but fewer than ten. This chain links TRBV29-1 with TRBJ2-1; either TRBD1 or TRBD2 may fit D (5 bases each). The V end lost 2 bases, the J end lost 4 bases, and 12 bases lay between the germline ends. CDR3 length: 14 amino acids. CDR1 is SQVTM and CDR2 is ANQGSEA in the germline V gene. CDR3 coding DNA: TGCAGCGTTGAAAGACCGAGGGGATACAATGAGCAGTTCTTC. Its protein product is CSVERPRGYNEQFF.

For the CDR3, the DNA is TGCGCCAGCAGCCACCGGAGGGACTACGAGCAGTACTTC. Translation: CASSHRRDYEQYF. This rearrangement joins TRBV4-3 to TRBJ2-7; maybe TRBD2 (6 bases). The CDR3 spans 13 residues. The ends were cut back, 3 bases at V and 3 bases at J, with 9 bases in the middle. Germline V CDR1 and CDR2: LGHNA, YSLEER.

The V and J genes are TRBV29-1 and TRBJ1-2; no firm D call. The CDR3 sequence is 12 residues long. The V gene's germline CDR1 is SQVTM and CDR2 ANQGSEA. The V end lost 2 bases, the J end lost 0 bases, and 4 bases lay between the germline ends. The CDR3 spells CSVESTNYGYTF. DNA for the CDR3: TGCAGCGTTGAATCCACTAACTATGGCTACACCTTC.

The table lists this clonotype with a count of one. V gene TRBV14 combines with J gene TRBJ2-3, with D perhaps TRBD1 or TRBD2 (5 bases each). Trimming took 1 base from V and 4 from J, leaving 9 bases between them. In germline, CDR1 is SGHDN, CDR2 FVKESK. CDR3 length: 14 residues. The CDR3 DNA reads as TGTGCCAGCAGCCAAGGGGGGTTCGCAGATACGCAGTATTTT. This translates into CASSQGGFADTQYF. The full variable domain, completed using reference TRBV14 and TRBJ2-3, is EAGVTQFPSHSVIEKGQTVTLRCDPISGHDNLYWYRRVMGKEIKFLLHFVKESKQDESGMPNNRFLAERTGGTYSTLKVQPAELEDSGVYFCASSQGGFADTQYFGPGTRLTVL.

This rearrangement joins TRBV12-3 or TRBV12-4 to TRBJ1-2, with D uncertain. Trimming took 3 bases from V and 8 from J, leaving 22 bases between them. The CDR3 covers 16 residues. The CDR3 reads CASSFSPGPKGGGYTF. The CDR3 DNA sequence: TGTGCCAGCAGTTTCAGCCCCGGGCCTAAAGGTGGAGGCTACACCTTC.

The chain combines TRBV4-1 with TRBJ2-7; D gene uncertain. This CDR3 contains 15 residues. The V gene lost 1 base and the J gene lost 1 base, with 11 bases spanning the gap. Germline-derived CDR1 and CDR2 are MGHRA and YSYEKL. As DNA, the CDR3 is TGCGCCAGCAGCCAAGCGCCGGACGGGTCCTACGAGCAGTACTTC. It codes for CASSQAPDGSYEQYF.

The sample holds a few counts of this clonotype. The chain combines TRBV27 with TRBJ1-1, with no clear D. The CDR3 runs 13 residues. CDR1 and CDR2 from the germline V gene are MNHEY and SMNVEV (reference sequence). Deletions cut 3 bases from V and 1 base from J, with 6 bases between. The chain's CDR3 is CASSFWRNTEAFF. As DNA, the CDR3 is TGTGCCAGCAGTTTCTGGAGGAACACTGAAGCTTTCTTT.

Comment on this clonotype: A read error may produce the germline difference seen at one junction end. The chain's CDR3 is CASSEYRNTEAFF. CDR3 coding DNA: TGTGCCAGCAGTGAGTATCGGAACACTGAAGCTTTCTTC. The chain carries TRBV25-1 and TRBJ1-1; no clear D. Germline CDR1 is MGHDK and CDR2 is SYGVNS. CDR3 size: 13 residues.

This sequence joins TRBV7-8 and TRBJ2-7; D perhaps matches TRBD1 (5 bases). Germline CDR1 and CDR2: SGHVS and FQNEAQ. Trimming cost V 6 bases and J 2 bases, with 11 bases left between them. The CDR3 covers 13 residues. CDR3 residues: CASRKGATYEQYF. The CDR3 DNA is TGTGCCAGCAGGAAAGGGGCAACCTACGAGCAGTACTTC. Drawing the rest from reference TRBV7-8 and TRBJ2-7, the complete variable domain is GAGVSQSPRYKVAKRGQDVALRCDPISGHVSLFWYQQALGQGPEFLTYFQNEAQLDKSGLPSDRFFAERPEGSVSTLKIQRTQQEDSAVYLCASRKGATYEQYFGPGTRLTVT.

This chain joins TRBV20-1 and TRBJ2-1, with 13 bases lining up with TRBD2. Germline lookup yields CDR1 DFQATT and CDR2 SNEGSKA (reference sequence). CDR3 size: 14 residues. J lost 6 bases, V lost 3 bases, and 2 bases had no gene match. The CDR3 coding sequence is TGCAGTGCTAGGAGGACTAGCGGGGGCAATGAGCAGTTCTTC. The encoded protein is CSARRTSGGNEQFF.